A single T cell receptor beta chain is shown here with its context. The target antigen is unknown. It was CD45RO-negative cells, positively selected for CCR7, that made up naive CD8 cells, with terminally differentiated effector memory CD45RA+ cells excluded. This sample is part of a study of shared clonotypes between healthy human individuals. Notes on the study in general: Among non-shared clonotypes, generation probabilities were lower than among those shared by all four donors. At large depth, rarefaction still showed sorted-subset sequencing to be incomplete.

Deep level was the assay's run setting. TCRdb's copy holds only in-frame clones and misses some; the assay was immunoSEQ multiplex PCR. The repertoire includes about 2 million clones, approximately 95% of them detected once, and 1% to 1.5% sits in the top ten. The V segment lost 5 bases and the J segment 5 bases; nucleotides outside the gene matches: 7. This CDR3 is 14 amino acids long. The V gene's germline CDR1 is SEHNR and CDR2 FQNEAQ (reference sequence). This sequence was found in a man younger than 35 in good health. V gene TRBV7-9 combines with J gene TRBJ2-7; 9 positions match TRBD1. The sequenced sample consisted of naive CD8+ T cells sorted from blood. The CDR3 loop reads CASSRDRAEHEQYF. The DNA for the CDR3 is TGTGCCAGCAGCAGGGACAGGGCTGAACACGAGCAGTACTTC.